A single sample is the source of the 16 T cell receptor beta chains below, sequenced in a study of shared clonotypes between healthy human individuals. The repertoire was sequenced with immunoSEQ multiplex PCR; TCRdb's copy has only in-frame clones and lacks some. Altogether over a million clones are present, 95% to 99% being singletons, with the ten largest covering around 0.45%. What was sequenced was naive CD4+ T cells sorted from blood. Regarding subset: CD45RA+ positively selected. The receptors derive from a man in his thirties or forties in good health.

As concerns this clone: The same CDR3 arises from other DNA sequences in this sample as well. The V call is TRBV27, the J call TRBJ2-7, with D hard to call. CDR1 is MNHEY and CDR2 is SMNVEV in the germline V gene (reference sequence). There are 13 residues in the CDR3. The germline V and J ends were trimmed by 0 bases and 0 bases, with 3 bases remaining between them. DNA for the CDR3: TGTGCCAGCAGTTTATCGCCCTCCTACGAGCAGTACTTC. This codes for CASSLSPSYEQYF.

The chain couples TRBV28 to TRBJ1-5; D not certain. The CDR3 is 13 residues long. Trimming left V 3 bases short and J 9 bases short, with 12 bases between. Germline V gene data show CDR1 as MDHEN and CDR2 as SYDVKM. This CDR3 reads CASSFPAEGPQHF. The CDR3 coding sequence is TGTGCCAGCAGTTTCCCCGCCGAGGGGCCCCAGCATTTT.

DNA for the CDR3: TGCGCCAGCAGGGGCCCTGGCTCCTACAATGAGCAGTTCTTC. This gives the protein CASRGPGSYNEQFF. V gene TRBV10-2 combines with J gene TRBJ2-1; D gene unclear. V dropped 6 bases and J dropped 0 bases, with 9 bases sitting between them. The length of the CDR3 is 14 residues. Germline lookup yields CDR1 WSHSY and CDR2 SAAADI.

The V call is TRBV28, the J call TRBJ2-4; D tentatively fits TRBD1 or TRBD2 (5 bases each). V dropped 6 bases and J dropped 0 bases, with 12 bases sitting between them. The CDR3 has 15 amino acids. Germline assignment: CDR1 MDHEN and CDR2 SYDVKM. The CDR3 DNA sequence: TGTGCCAGCAGGAGGGGCCGTCGAGCCAAAAACATTCAGTACTTC. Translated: CASRRGRRAKNIQYF.

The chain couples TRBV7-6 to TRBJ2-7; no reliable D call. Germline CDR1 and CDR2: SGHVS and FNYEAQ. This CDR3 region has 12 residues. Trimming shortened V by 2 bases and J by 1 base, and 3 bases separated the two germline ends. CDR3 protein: CASSLRSYEQYF. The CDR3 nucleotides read TGTGCCAGCAGCTTAAGGTCCTACGAGCAGTACTTC.

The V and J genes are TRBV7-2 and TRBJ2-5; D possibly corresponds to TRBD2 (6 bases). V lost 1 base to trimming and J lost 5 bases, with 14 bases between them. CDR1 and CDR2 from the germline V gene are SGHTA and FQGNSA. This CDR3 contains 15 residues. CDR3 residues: CASSLVRRVGETQYF. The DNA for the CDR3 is TGTGCCAGCAGCTTAGTAAGGAGGGTTGGGGAGACCCAGTACTTC.

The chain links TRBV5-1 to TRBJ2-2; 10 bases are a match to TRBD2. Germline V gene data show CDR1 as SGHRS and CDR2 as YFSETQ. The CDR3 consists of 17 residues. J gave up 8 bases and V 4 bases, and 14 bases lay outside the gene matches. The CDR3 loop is CASSDPSGSGLTGELFF. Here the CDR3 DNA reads TGCGCCAGCAGCGACCCTAGCGGGAGTGGTTTAACGGGGGAGCTGTTTTTT.

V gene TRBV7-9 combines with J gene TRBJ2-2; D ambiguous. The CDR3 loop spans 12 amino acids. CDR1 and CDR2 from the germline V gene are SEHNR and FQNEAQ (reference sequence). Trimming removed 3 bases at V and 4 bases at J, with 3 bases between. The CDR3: CASSFVTGELFF. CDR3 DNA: TGTGCCAGCAGCTTCGTCACCGGGGAGCTGTTTTTT.

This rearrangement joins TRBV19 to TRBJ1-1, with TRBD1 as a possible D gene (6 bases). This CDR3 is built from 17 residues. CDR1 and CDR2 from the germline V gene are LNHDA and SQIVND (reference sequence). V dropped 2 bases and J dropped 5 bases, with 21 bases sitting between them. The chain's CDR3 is CASSITQGLRSWTEAFF. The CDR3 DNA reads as TGTGCCAGTAGTATAACCCAGGGGCTGAGATCCTGGACTGAAGCTTTCTTT.

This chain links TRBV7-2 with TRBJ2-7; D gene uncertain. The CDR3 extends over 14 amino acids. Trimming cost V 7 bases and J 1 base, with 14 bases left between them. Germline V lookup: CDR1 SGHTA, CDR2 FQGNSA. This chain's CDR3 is CASTFLFGSYEQYF. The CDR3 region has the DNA TGTGCCAGCACTTTCCTTTTCGGGTCCTACGAGCAGTACTTC.

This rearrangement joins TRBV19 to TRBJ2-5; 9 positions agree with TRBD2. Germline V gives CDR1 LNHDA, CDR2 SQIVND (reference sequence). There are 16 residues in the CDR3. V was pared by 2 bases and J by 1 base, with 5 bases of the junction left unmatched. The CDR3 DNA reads TGTGCCAGTAGTATATCGACTAGCGGATCCCAAGAGACCCAGTACTTC. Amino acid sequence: CASSISTSGSQETQYF. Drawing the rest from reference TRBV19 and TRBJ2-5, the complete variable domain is DGGITQSPKYLFRKEGQNVTLSCEQNLNHDAMYWYRQDPGQGLRLIYYSQIVNDFQKGDIAEGYSVSREKKESFPLTVTSAQKNPTAFYLCASSISTSGSQETQYFGPGTRLLVL.

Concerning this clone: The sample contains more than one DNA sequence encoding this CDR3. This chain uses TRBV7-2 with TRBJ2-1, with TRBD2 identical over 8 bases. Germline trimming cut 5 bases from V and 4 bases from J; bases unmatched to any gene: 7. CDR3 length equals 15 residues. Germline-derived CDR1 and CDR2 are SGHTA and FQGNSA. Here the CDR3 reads CASSRTSGSYNEQFF. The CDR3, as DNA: TGTGCCAGCAGCCGAACCAGCGGGAGTTACAATGAGCAGTTCTTC. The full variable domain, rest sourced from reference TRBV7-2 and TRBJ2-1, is GAGVSQSPSNKVTEKGKDVELRCDPISGHTALYWYRQSLGQGLEFLIYFQGNSAPDKSGLPSDRFSAERTGGSVSTLTIQRTQQEDSAVYLCASSRTSGSYNEQFFGPGTRLTVL.

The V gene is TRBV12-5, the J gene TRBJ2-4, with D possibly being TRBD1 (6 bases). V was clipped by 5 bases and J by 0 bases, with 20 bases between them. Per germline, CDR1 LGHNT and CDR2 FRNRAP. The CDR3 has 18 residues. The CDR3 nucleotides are TGTGCTAGTGGTGCGACCATACAGGGCGTTCTAGCCAAAAACATTCAGTACTTC. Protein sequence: CASGATIQGVLAKNIQYF.

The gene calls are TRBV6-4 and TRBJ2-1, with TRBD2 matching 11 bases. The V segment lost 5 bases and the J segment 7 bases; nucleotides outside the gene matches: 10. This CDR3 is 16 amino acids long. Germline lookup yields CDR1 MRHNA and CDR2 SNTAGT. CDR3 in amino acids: CASSRSTSGSRNEQFF. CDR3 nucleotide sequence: TGTGCCAGCAGTCGAAGTACTAGCGGGAGTAGGAATGAGCAGTTCTTC.

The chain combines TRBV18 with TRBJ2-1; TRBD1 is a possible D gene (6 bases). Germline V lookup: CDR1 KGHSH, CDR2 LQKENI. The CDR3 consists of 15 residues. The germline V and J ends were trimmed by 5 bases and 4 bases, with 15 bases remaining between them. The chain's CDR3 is CASSSGHTRYNEQFF. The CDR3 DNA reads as TGTGCCAGCTCATCGGGACACACTAGATACAATGAGCAGTTCTTC. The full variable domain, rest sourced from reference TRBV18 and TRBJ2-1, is NAGVMQNPRHLVRRRGQEARLRCSPMKGHSHVYWYRQLPEEGLKFMVYLQKENIIDESGMPKERFSAEFPKEGPSILRIQQVVRGDSAAYFCASSSGHTRYNEQFFGPGTRLTVL.

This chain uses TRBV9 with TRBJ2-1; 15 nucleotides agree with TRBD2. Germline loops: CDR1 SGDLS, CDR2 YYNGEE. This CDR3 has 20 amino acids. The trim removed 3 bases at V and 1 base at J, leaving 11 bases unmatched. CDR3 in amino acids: CASSEGGLAGGSLSYNEQFF. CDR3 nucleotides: TGTGCCAGCAGCGAGGGGGGACTAGCGGGAGGATCTTTATCCTACAATGAGCAGTTCTTC.